Listed here are 28 T cell receptor beta chains from one sample, sequenced in a study of blood T cell repertoires in COVID-19. Profiling relied on immunoSEQ multiplex PCR, and the TCRdb table lists in-frame clones only, not all of them. This table has roughly 250,000 clones, roughly 90% appearing once. Material: peripheral blood. These receptors were taken from a man aged 25 to 40 with acute or convalescent COVID-19.

The chain links TRBV29-1 to TRBJ1-6, with a weak D call TRBD1 (5 bases). Trimming stripped 4 bases from V and 10 bases from J, with 17 bases between. CDR1 and CDR2 (germline): SQVTM, ANQGSEA. This CDR3 is built from 14 residues. The CDR3 here is CSVALGGSGSPLHF. The CDR3 DNA follows: TGCAGCGTTGCCCTTGGGGGGTCTGGGTCACCCCTCCACTTT. Looking up the rest from reference TRBV29-1 and TRBJ1-6 gives the full variable domain: SAVISQKPSRDICQRGTSLTIQCQVDSQVTMMFWYRQQPGQSLTLIATANQGSEATYESGFVIDKFPISRPNLTFSTLTVSNMSPEDSSIYLCSVALGGSGSPLHFGNGTRLTVT.

The CDR3 loop is CASSQDRGWNYGYTF. The CDR3 region has the DNA TGCGCCAGCAGCCAAGATCGGGGGTGGAACTATGGCTACACCTTC. The V and J genes are TRBV4-1 and TRBJ1-2, with a possible D match to TRBD1 (5 bases). Looked up from germline, CDR1 is MGHRA and CDR2 is YSYEKL. The length of the CDR3 is 15 residues. The V and J ends lost 0 bases and 2 bases respectively, with 10 bases between them.

The V and J genes are TRBV7-8 and TRBJ1-2, with 9 bases matching TRBD1. CDR1 is SGHVS, CDR2 FQNEAQ, per germline. Losses at the gene ends were 5 bases for V and 10 bases for J; bases not matched to a gene: 11. The CDR3 consists of 14 residues. The CDR3 is CASSLQGQGSHYTF. CDR3 bases: TGTGCCAGCAGCCTCCAGGGACAGGGTTCGCACTACACCTTC.

This chain connects TRBV18 to TRBJ1-2, with TRBD1 as a possible D gene (5 bases). The ends were cut back, 3 bases at V and 7 bases at J, with 15 bases in the middle. This CDR3 has 14 amino acids. The V gene's germline CDR1 is KGHSH and CDR2 LQKENI. CDR3: CASSPSPGGVGYTF. DNA of the CDR3: TGTGCCAGCTCACCCTCCCCGGGGGGTGTTGGCTACACCTTC.

The chain carries TRBV30 and TRBJ2-3; tentatively, D is TRBD2 (6 bases). Trimming stripped 3 bases from V and 7 bases from J, with 14 bases between. This CDR3 is built from 13 residues. Per germline, CDR1 GTSNPN and CDR2 SVGIG (reference sequence). DNA of the CDR3: TGTGCCTGGAGAGAGGCGGGGCACTATACGCAGTATTTT. It encodes CAWREAGHYTQYF. Together with reference TRBV30 and TRBJ2-3, the CDR3 gives the full variable domain: SQTIHQWPATLVQPVGSPLSLECTVEGTSNPNLYWYRQAAGRGLQLLFYSVGIGQISSEVPQNLSASRPQDRQFILSSKKLLLSDSGFYLCAWREAGHYTQYFGPGTRLTVL.

This clone has a single count. The V call is TRBV12-3 or TRBV12-4, the J call TRBJ1-1; 8 bases line up with TRBD1. The CDR3 covers 13 residues. Trimming cost V 7 bases and J 4 bases; bases outside gene matches: 5. The CDR3: CASTPTGVTEAFF. CDR3 bases: TGTGCCAGCACCCCGACAGGGGTCACTGAAGCTTTCTTT.

In regard to this clone: Other DNA sequences from this sample encode an identical CDR3 as well. The chain links TRBV30 to TRBJ1-5, with D maybe TRBD1 (5 bases). The CDR3 is made up of 13 amino acids. The germline V gene encodes CDR1 GTSNPN and CDR2 SVGIG (reference sequence). With 2 bases removed from V and 4 bases from J, the gap between germline ends came to 9 bases. The CDR3 DNA reads TGTGCCTGGAGTCCCCAGGGAAATCAGCCCCAGCATTTT. Translating gives CAWSPQGNQPQHF.

The CDR3 here is CASSYDRGSSGNTIYF. In DNA form, the CDR3 reads TGTGCCAGCAGTTACGACAGGGGGAGCTCTGGAAACACCATATATTTT. This chain joins TRBV6-5 and TRBJ1-3; 9 nucleotides agree with TRBD1. There are 16 residues in the CDR3. V shed 2 bases and J 0 bases; nucleotides not matched to a gene: 2. In germline, CDR1 is MNHEY, CDR2 SVGAGI.

The chain employs TRBV25-1 and TRBJ1-6; D gene unclear. Trimming stripped 4 bases from V and 6 bases from J, with 19 bases between. The CDR3 contains 17 residues. Looked up from germline, CDR1 is MGHDK and CDR2 is SYGVNS. The CDR3 sequence: CASSATRQRISNSPLHF. The DNA for the CDR3 is TGTGCCAGCAGTGCTACGAGGCAGCGTATTAGTAATTCACCCCTCCACTTT.

The chain employs TRBV2 and TRBJ2-5; TRBD2 matches 7 bases. V was pared by 4 bases and J by 2 bases, with 10 bases of the junction left unmatched. The CDR3 loop spans 16 amino acids. Germline CDR1 and CDR2: SNHLY and FYNNEI. The CDR3 here is CASSVFGGRIQETQYF. In nucleotides, the CDR3 is TGTGCCAGCAGTGTCTTTGGCGGGAGAATACAAGAGACCCAGTACTTC.

The rearrangement links TRBV30 to TRBJ2-7; D unresolved. V was pared by 3 bases and J by 2 bases, with 8 bases between. The CDR3 runs 12 residues. Per the germline V gene, CDR1 is GTSNPN and CDR2 is SVGIG (reference sequence). This chain's CDR3 is CAWSGEAYEQYF. The DNA for the CDR3 is TGTGCCTGGAGCGGAGAAGCCTACGAGCAGTACTTC.

The genes are TRBV28 and TRBJ2-3, with a possible D match to TRBD1 (6 bases). Germline V gene data show CDR1 as MDHEN and CDR2 as SYDVKM. The length of the CDR3 is 17 residues. Trimming removed 4 bases at V and 1 base at J, with 18 bases between. In nucleotides, the CDR3 is TGTGCCAGCAGTTCTCCGTGGCCAGGGGTTCGCACAGATACGCAGTATTTT. Residues: CASSSPWPGVRTDTQYF.

The chain links TRBV2 to TRBJ2-3; D remains unclear. Trimming removed 0 bases from V and 8 bases from J, with 6 bases in between. Germline loops: CDR1 SNHLY, CDR2 FYNNEI. The CDR3 covers 12 residues. This CDR3 reads CASSEAQSTQYF. CDR3 DNA sequence: TGTGCCAGCAGTGAAGCACAGTCTACGCAGTATTTT.

The chain employs TRBV6-4 and TRBJ2-7; 8 nucleotides line up with TRBD2. Looked up from germline, CDR1 is MRHNA and CDR2 is SNTAGT. Trimming took 9 bases from V and 3 from J; bases not matched to a gene: 10. This CDR3 comprises 14 residues. CDR3 bases: TGTGCCAGTGGAGCGGGGGAGAACCACTACGAGCAGTACTTC. The encoded protein is CASGAGENHYEQYF.

This clone was seen just once. V and J are TRBV11-2 and TRBJ1-6; a weak D match, TRBD1 (5 bases). Germline CDR1 reads SGHAT; CDR2 reads FQNNGV. The CDR3 spans 14 residues. V lost 3 bases and J 9 bases, leaving 12 bases between the germline ends. The CDR3 loop is CASSLGQDISPLHF. CDR3 in DNA: TGTGCCAGCAGCTTGGGCCAGGACATTTCACCCCTCCACTTT.

This clone was observed a single time. The rearrangement joins TRBV11-3 to TRBJ2-3; 16 nucleotides match TRBD2. V lost 5 bases, J lost 3 bases, and 14 bases stayed unmatched. Germline V CDR1 and CDR2: SGHNT, YENEEA. The CDR3 extends over 20 amino acids. In DNA, the CDR3 is TGTGCCAGCAGCCTAGCTGGGGGACTAGCGGGAGGGCAGGGAACAGATACGCAGTATTTT. This codes for CASSLAGGLAGGQGTDTQYF.

The chain has TRBV6-5 and TRBJ2-2; 7 positions agree with TRBD1. This CDR3 comprises 15 residues. Germline CDR1 MNHEY, CDR2 SVGAGI. Losses at the gene ends were 4 bases for V and 3 bases for J; bases not matched to a gene: 5. The CDR3 DNA sequence: TGTGCCAGCAGTTGGACAGGACCGTACACCGGGGAGCTGTTTTTT. Translation gives CASSWTGPYTGELFF.

J is TRBJ1-4 and V is TRBV2, with 7 bases fitting TRBD1. The CDR3 runs 14 residues. Germline CDR1 reads SNHLY; CDR2 reads FYNNEI. The junction had 6 bases not matched to a gene; V was cut back by 6 bases and J by 5 bases. The CDR3 loop is CASRVMGQNEKLFF. CDR3 in DNA: TGTGCCAGCAGAGTGATGGGACAGAATGAAAAACTGTTTTTT.

The chain couples TRBV11-3 to TRBJ2-1; 10 nucleotides match TRBD1. CDR1 is SGHNT and CDR2 is YENEEA in the germline V gene. The CDR3 spans 16 residues. V trimming: 5 bases; J trimming: 8 bases; junction bases outside the gene matches: 12. CDR3 in amino acids: CASSPTLGQGGDEQFF. The CDR3 DNA follows: TGTGCCAGCAGCCCCACTCTCGGACAGGGGGGCGATGAGCAGTTCTTC.

This chain joins TRBV24-1 and TRBJ2-7; weak D call: TRBD2 (6 bases). CDR1 and CDR2 (germline): KGHDR, SFDVKD. V was pared by 4 bases and J by 2 bases, with 14 bases between. CDR3 length equals 15 residues. CDR3 in DNA: TGTGCCACCAGTGACCGTAGCGGCAACACCTACGAGCAGTACTTC. This gives the protein CATSDRSGNTYEQYF.

With regard to this clone: Other DNA sequences in the sample encode the same CDR3. V and J are TRBV28 and TRBJ2-3, with D hard to call. This CDR3 contains 12 residues. Trimming took 4 bases from V and 3 from J, leaving 5 bases between them. CDR1 and CDR2 (germline): MDHEN, SYDVKM. CDR3 residues: CASSSNTDTQYF. The DNA for the CDR3 is TGTGCCAGCAGTTCCAATACAGATACGCAGTATTTT.

The CDR3 here is CASRGQGHQPQHF. CDR3 DNA: TGTGCCAGCAGGGGACAGGGGCATCAGCCCCAGCATTTT. V gene TRBV28 combines with J gene TRBJ1-5; 10 bases agree with TRBD1. CDR3 length equals 13 residues. The germline gives CDR1 MDHEN, CDR2 SYDVKM. V shed 6 bases, J shed 5 bases, and the junction held 1 base outside the gene matches.

The chain carries TRBV10-2 and TRBJ1-5, with TRBD1 matching 10 bases. The germline V gene encodes CDR1 WSHSY and CDR2 SAAADI. This CDR3 is 14 amino acids long. V shed 4 bases and J 6 bases; nucleotides not matched to a gene: 3. CDR3 residues: CASSVGDRGQPQHF. Written as DNA, the CDR3 is TGCGCCAGCAGTGTGGGGGACAGGGGTCAGCCCCAGCATTTT.

The J gene is TRBJ2-7, the V gene TRBV6-5; D unresolved. The CDR3 spans 13 residues. Germline loops: CDR1 MNHEY, CDR2 SVGAGI. V lost 2 bases and J 6 bases, leaving 11 bases between the germline ends. The CDR3 DNA sequence: TGTGCCAGCAGTTACGGCAGGTCGAGCGAGCAGTACTTC. It encodes CASSYGRSSEQYF.

The genes are TRBV10-2 and TRBJ2-5; possible D gene TRBD1, 6 bases. V lost 3 bases to trimming and J lost 5 bases, with 13 bases between them. This CDR3 has 14 residues. Germline V gene lookup returns CDR1 WSHSY and CDR2 SAAADI. Here the CDR3 DNA reads TGCGCCAGCAGTGACCAGGGGATTAGGGAGACCCAGTACTTC. It encodes CASSDQGIRETQYF.

The V and J genes are TRBV28 and TRBJ2-1; D call uncertain. V lost 4 bases to trimming and J lost 8 bases, with 15 bases between them. CDR3 length equals 14 residues. Germline-derived CDR1 and CDR2 are MDHEN and SYDVKM. The CDR3 DNA reads as TGTGCCAGCAGTTCCCCCCGACTCCTCGATGAGCAGTTCTTC. This gives the protein CASSSPRLLDEQFF.

The gene calls are TRBV24-1 and TRBJ2-2; D is possibly TRBD1 (6 bases). The CDR3 totals 16 residues. The germline CDR1 and CDR2 sequences are KGHDR and SFDVKD. Trimming took off 0 bases at V and 0 bases at J, with 7 bases between the two ends. The CDR3, as DNA: TGTGCCACCAGTGATTTGCAGGGGACGAACACCGGGGAGCTGTTTTTT. This encodes CATSDLQGTNTGELFF.

This chain joins TRBV28 and TRBJ2-7, with a tentative D call TRBD1 (6 bases). Germline V gene sequence: CDR1 MDHEN, CDR2 SYDVKM. This CDR3 has 11 amino acids. Trimming removed 7 bases from V and 5 bases from J, with 9 bases in between. DNA of the CDR3: TGTGCCAGCACGAACAGGGACGAGCAGTACTTC. Translating gives CASTNRDEQYF.